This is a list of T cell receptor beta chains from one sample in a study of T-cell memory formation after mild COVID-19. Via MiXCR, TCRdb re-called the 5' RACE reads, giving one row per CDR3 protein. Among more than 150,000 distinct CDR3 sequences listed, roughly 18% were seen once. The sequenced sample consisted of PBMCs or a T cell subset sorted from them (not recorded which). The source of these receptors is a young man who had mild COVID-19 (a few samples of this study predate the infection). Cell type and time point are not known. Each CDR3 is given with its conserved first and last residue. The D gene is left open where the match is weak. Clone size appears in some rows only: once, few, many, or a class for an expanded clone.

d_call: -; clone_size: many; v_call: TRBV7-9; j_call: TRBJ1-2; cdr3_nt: TGTGCCAGCAGCTTAGGACCGTATGGCTACACCTTC; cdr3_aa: CASSLGPYGYTF
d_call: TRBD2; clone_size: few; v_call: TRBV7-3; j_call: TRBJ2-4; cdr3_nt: TGTGCCAGCAGCTTCGGGGGAGGGGACATTCAGTACTTC; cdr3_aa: CASSFGGGDIQYF
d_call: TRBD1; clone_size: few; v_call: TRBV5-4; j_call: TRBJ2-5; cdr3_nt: TGTGCCAGCAGCAGACAGGGGTCGGTGGAGACCCAGTACTTC; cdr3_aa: CASSRQGSVETQYF
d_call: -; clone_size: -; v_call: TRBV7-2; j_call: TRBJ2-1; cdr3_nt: TGTGCCAGCAGCGCGGGCCAGACTTACAATGAGCAGTTCTTC; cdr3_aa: CASSAGQTYNEQFF
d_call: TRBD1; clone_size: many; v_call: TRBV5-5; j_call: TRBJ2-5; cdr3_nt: TGTGCCAGCAGCTTGATGGGACAGCAAGAGACCCAGTACTTC; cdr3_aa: CASSLMGQQETQYF
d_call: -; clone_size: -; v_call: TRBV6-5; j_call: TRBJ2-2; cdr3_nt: TGTGCCAGCAAGGTGGGGGCCGCCGGGGAGCTGTTTTTT; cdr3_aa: CASKVGAAGELFF
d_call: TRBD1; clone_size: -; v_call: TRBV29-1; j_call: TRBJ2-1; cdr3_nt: TGCAGCGTAAAAGACAGGGGGCGCTTCGATGAGCAGTTCTTC; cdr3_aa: CSVKDRGRFDEQFF
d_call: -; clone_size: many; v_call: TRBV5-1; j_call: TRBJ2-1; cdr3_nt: TGCGCCAGCAGCTTGGTTCAGGGGTCTGTTGGGTGGTCGTTCTTC; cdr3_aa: CASSLVQGSVGWSFF
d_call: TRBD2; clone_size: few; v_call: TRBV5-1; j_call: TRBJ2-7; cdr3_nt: TGCGCCAGCAGCTTGCCCCTAGCGGGGGGTGGTGAGCAGTACTTC; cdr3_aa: CASSLPLAGGGEQYF
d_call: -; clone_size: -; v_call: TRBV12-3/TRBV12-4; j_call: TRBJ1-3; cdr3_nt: TGTGCCAGCAGTACAGGACGGGGAAACACCATATATTTT; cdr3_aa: CASSTGRGNTIYF
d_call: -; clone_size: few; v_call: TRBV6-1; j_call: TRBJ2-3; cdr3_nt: TGTGCCAGCAGTGAAGCGGGCCCGCCCCAGTATTTT; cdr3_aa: CASSEAGPPQYF
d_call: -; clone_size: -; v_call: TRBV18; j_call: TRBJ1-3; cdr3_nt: TGTGCCAGCTCAATCGGCTCTGGAAACACCATATATTTT; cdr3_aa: CASSIGSGNTIYF
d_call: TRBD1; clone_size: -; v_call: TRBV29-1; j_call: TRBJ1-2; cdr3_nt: TGCAGCGCGGTACCAACAGGGGGCTCCCATGGCTACACCTTC; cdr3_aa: CSAVPTGGSHGYTF
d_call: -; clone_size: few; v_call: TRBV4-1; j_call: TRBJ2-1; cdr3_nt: TGCGCCAGCAGCCGACCGGGGGAGAACAATGAGCAGTTCTTC; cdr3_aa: CASSRPGENNEQFF
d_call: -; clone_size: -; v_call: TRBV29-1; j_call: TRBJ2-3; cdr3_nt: TGCAGCGTTCTGACAGCTTTTAGCACAGATACGCAGTATTTT; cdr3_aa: CSVLTAFSTDTQYF
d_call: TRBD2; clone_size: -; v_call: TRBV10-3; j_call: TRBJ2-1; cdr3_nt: TGTGCCATCACTTCTAGCGGGGGAATCGATGAGCAGTTCTTC; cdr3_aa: CAITSSGGIDEQFF
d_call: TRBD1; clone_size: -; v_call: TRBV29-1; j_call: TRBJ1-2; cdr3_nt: TGCAGCGTTGAAAGGGGGACAGGGAGTAATTATGGCTACACCTTC; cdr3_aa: CSVERGTGSNYGYTF
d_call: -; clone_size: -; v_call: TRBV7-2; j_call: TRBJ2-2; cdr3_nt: TGTGCCAGCAGCTTAGCGCTCGGGGAGCTGTTTTTT; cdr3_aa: CASSLALGELFF
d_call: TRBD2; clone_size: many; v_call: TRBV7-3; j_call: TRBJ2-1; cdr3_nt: TGTGCCAGCAGCCTCCTAGCGGGGGTTGAGCAGTTCTTC; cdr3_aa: CASSLLAGVEQFF
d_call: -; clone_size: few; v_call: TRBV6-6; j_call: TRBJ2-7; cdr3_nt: TGTGCCAGCAGTTACTCGAGGTACGAGCAGTACTTC; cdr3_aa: CASSYSRYEQYF